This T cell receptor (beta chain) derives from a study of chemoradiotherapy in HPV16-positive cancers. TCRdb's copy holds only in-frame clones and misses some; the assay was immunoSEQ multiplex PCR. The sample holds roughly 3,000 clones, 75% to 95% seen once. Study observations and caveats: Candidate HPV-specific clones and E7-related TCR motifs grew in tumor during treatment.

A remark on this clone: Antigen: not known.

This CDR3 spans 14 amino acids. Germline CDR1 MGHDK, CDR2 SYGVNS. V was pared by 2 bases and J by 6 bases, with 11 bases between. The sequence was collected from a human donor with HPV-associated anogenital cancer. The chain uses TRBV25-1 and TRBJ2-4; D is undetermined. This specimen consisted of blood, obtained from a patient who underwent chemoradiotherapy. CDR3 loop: CASSESVPGNIQYF. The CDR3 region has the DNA TGTGCCAGCAGTGAAAGCGTCCCGGGAAACATTCAGTACTTC.